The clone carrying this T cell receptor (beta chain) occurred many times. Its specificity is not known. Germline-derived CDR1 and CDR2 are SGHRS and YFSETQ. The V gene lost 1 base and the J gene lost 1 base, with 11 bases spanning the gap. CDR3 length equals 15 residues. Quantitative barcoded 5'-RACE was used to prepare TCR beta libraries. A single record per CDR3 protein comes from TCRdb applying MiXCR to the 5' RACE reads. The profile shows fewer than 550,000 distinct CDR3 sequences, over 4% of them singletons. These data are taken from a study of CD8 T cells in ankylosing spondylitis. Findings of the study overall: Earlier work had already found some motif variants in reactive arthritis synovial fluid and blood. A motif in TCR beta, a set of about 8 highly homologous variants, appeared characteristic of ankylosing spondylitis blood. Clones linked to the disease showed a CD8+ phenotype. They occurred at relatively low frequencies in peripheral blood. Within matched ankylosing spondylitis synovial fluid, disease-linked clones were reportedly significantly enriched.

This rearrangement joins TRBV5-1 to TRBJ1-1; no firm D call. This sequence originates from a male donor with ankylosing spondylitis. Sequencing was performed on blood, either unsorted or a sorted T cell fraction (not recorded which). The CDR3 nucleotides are TGCGCCAGCAGCTTGTCTACGGTTGGGAACACTGAAGCTTTCTTT. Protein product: CASSLSTVGNTEAFF.